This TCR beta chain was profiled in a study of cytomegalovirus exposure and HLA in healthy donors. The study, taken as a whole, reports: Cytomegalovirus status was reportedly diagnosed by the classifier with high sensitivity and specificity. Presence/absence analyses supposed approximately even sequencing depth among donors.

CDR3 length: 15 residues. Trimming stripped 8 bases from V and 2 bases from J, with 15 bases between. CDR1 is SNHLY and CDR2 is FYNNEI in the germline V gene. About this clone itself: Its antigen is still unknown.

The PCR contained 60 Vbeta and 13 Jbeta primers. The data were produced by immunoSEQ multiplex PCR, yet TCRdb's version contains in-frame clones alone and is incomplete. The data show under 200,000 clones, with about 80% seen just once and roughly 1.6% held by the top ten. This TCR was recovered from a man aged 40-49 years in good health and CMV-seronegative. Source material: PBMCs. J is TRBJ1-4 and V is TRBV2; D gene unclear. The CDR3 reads CASGLRGKTNEKLFF. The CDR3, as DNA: TGTGCCAGCGGGCTAAGAGGGAAGACTAATGAAAAACTGTTTTTT.